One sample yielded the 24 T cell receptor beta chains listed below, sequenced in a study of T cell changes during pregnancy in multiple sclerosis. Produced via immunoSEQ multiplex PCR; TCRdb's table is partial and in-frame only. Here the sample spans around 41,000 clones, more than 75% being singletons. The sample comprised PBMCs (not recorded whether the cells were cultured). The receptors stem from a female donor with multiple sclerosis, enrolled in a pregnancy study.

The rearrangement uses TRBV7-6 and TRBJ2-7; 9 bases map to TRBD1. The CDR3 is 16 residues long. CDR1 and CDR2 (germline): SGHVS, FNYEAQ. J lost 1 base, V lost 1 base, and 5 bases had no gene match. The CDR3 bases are TGTGCCAGCAGCTTAGAGGCCGGGACAGGGTCCTACGAGCAGTACTTC. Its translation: CASSLEAGTGSYEQYF.

As DNA, the CDR3 is TGTGCCATCCAGGACGGCCAGGGAAATGAGCAGTTCTTC. This sequence encodes CAIQDGQGNEQFF. This chain links TRBV10-3 with TRBJ2-1; D possibly corresponds to TRBD1 (5 bases). Trimming stripped 8 bases from V and 7 bases from J, with 15 bases between. Per germline, CDR1 ENHRY and CDR2 SYGVKD. This CDR3 is 13 amino acids long.

The CDR3 loop reads CASSLLREITYEQYF. CDR3 in DNA: TGTGCCAGCAGTTTATTGAGGGAAATCACCTACGAGCAGTACTTC. This sequence joins TRBV27 and TRBJ2-7, with D possibly matching TRBD2 (5 bases). CDR3 length equals 15 residues. The germline V gene has CDR1 MNHEY and CDR2 SMNVEV (reference sequence). V lost 1 base and J 2 bases, leaving 12 bases between the germline ends.

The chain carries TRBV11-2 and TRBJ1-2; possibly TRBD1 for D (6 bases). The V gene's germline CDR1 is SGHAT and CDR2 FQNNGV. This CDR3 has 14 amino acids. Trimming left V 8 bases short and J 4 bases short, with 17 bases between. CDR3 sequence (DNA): TGTGCCAGCCGTAAGTTTGGACAGACCTATGGCTACACCTTC. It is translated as CASRKFGQTYGYTF.

The CDR3 spells CASRKRGYNQPQHF. CDR3 DNA: TGTGCCAGCAGAAAGAGGGGGTACAATCAGCCCCAGCATTTT. The chain is built from TRBV21-1 and TRBJ1-5; the table's D gene call, TRBD1, was not cross checked with the DNA. TRBV21-1 has pseudogene status. The CDR3 is 14 amino acids.

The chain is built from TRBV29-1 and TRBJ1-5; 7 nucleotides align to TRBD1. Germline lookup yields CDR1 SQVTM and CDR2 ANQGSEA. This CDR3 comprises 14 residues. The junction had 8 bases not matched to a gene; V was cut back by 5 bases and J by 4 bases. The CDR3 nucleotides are TGCAGCGTTTCCGACAGGGTTGATAATCAGCCCCAGCATTTT. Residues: CSVSDRVDNQPQHF.

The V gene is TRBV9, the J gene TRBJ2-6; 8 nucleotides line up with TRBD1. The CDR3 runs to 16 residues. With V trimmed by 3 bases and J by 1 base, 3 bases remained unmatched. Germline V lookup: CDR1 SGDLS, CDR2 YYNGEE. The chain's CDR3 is CASSGTGWSGANVLTF. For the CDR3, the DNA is TGTGCCAGCAGCGGGACAGGGTGGTCTGGGGCCAACGTCCTGACTTTC.

CDR3 region: CASSLWVGTQETQYF. The CDR3 nucleotides are TGTGCCAGCAGCTTGTGGGTGGGGACACAAGAGACCCAGTACTTC. V is TRBV5-4 and J is TRBJ2-5; D possibly corresponds to TRBD1 (6 bases). The CDR3 length is 15 residues. V was shortened by 1 base and J by 2 bases, with 12 bases between the two germline ends. Germline V gives CDR1 SGHNT, CDR2 YYREEE (reference sequence).

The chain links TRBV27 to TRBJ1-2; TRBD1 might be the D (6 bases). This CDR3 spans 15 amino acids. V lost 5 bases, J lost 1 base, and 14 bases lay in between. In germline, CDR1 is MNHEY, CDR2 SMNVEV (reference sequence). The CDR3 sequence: CASSKRDNLNYGYTF. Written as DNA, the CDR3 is TGTGCCAGCAGTAAAAGGGACAACCTTAACTATGGCTACACCTTC.

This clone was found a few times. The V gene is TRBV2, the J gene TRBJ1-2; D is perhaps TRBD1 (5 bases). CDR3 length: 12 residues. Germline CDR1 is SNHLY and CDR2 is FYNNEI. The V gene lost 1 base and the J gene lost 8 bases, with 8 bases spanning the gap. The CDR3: CASSEGEGGYTF. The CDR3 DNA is TGTGCCAGCAGTGAAGGAGAGGGGGGCTACACCTTC.

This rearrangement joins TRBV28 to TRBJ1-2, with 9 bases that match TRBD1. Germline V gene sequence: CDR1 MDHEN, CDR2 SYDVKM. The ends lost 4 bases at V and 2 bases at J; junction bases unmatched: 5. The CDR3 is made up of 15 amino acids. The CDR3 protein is CASSSAGQGNYGYTF. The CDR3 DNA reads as TGTGCCAGCAGTTCAGCCGGACAGGGGAACTATGGCTACACCTTC.

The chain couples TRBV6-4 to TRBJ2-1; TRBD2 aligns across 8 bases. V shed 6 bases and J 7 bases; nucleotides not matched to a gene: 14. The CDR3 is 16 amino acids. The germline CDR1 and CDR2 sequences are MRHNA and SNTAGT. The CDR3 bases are TGTGCCAGCAGACCGCCGGGACTAGATATGGTGAATGAGCAGTTCTTC. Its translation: CASRPPGLDMVNEQFF.

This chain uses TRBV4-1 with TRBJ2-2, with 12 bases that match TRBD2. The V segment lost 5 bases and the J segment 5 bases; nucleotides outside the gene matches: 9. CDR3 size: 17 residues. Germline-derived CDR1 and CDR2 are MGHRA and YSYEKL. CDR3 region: CASSSGLAGQGTGELFF. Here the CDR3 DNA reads TGCGCCAGCAGCTCCGGACTAGCGGGACAGGGGACCGGGGAGCTGTTTTTT.

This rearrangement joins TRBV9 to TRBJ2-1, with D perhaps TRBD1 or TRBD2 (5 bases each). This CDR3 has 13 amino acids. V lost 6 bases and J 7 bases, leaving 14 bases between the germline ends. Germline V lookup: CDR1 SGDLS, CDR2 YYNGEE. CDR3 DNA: TGTGCCAGCAAAAGGGGAGAAAGGAATGAGCAGTTCTTC. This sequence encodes CASKRGERNEQFF.

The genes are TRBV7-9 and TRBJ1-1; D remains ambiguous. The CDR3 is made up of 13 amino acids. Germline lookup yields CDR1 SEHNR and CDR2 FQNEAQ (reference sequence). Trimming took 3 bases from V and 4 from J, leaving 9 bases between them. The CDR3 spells CASSLTRSTEAFF. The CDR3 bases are TGTGCCAGCAGCTTGACCCGGAGCACTGAAGCTTTCTTT.

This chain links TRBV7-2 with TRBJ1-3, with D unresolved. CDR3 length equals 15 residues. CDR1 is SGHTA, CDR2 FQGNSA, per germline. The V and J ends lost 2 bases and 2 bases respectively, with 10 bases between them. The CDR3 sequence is CASSLLGPAGNTIYF. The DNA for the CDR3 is TGTGCCAGCAGCTTACTCGGGCCCGCTGGAAACACCATATATTTT.

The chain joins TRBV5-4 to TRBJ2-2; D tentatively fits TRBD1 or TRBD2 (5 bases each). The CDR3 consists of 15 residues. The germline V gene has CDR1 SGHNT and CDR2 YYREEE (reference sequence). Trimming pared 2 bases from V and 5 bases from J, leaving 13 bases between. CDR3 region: CASSLEGRVTGELFF. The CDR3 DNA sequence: TGTGCCAGCAGCTTAGAGGGGAGAGTTACCGGGGAGCTGTTTTTT.

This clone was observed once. The CDR3 loop reads CASSPIGLINEKLFF. CDR3 sequence (DNA): TGTGCCAGCAGCCCTATCGGACTGATTAATGAAAAACTGTTTTTT. J is TRBJ1-4 and V is TRBV14, with D uncertain. V was cut by 4 bases and J by 4 bases, with 13 bases left in between. Germline lookup yields CDR1 SGHDN and CDR2 FVKESK. The CDR3 has 15 amino acids.

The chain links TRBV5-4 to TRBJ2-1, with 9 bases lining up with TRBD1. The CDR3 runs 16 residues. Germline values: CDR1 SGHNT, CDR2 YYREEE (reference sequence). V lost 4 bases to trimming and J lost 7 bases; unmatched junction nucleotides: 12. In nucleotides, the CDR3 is TGTGCCAGCAGCGGGCCCGGGACAGGGTACTTTAATGAGCAGTTCTTC. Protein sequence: CASSGPGTGYFNEQFF.

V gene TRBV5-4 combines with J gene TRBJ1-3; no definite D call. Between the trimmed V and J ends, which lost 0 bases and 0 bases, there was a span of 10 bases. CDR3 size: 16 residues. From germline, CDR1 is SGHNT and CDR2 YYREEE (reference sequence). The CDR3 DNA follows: TGTGCCAGCAGCTTGGACTCCCAGAACTCTGGAAACACCATATATTTT. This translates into CASSLDSQNSGNTIYF.

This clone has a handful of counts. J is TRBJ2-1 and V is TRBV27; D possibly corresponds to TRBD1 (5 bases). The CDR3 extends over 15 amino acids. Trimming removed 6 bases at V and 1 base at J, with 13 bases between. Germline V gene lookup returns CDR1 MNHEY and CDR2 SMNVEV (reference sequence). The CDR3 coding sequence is TGTGCCAGCAGGCAGGGTACTTTTTCCTACAATGAGCAGTTCTTC. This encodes CASRQGTFSYNEQFF.

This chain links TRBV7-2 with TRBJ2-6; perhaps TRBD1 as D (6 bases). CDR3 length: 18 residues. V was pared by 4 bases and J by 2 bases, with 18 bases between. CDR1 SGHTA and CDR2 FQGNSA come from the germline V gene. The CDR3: CASSSKTGFSTGANVLTF. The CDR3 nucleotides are TGTGCCAGCAGCTCGAAAACAGGGTTCTCTACTGGGGCCAACGTCCTGACTTTC.

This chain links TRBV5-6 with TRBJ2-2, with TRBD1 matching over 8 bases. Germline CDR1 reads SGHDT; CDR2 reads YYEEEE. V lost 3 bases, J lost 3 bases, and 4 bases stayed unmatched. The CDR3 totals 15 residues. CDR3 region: CASSSGQVYTGELFF. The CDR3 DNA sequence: TGTGCCAGCAGCTCGGGACAGGTCTACACCGGGGAGCTGTTTTTT.

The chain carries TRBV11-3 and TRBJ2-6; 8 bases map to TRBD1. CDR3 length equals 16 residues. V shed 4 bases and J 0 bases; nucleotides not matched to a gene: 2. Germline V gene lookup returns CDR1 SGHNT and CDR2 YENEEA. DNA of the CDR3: TGTGCCAGCAGCTCTGGGACAGGCTCTGGGGCCAACGTCCTGACTTTC. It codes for CASSSGTGSGANVLTF.